The subject of this entry is one TCR beta chain. As yet, its antigen is unknown. The record originates from a study of graft-versus-host responses after intestinal transplantation. TCRdb keeps only in-frame clones here, not all; method: immunoSEQ multiplex PCR. The table has 80,000 to 100,000 clones, 80% to 95% seen once; the top ten hold 0.15% to 0.2%. General study results and limits: Analysis identified GvH clones in recipient marrow, with some appearing first in ileum or blood.

The specimen comprised unstimulated CD4+ T cells sorted from spleen or lymph node cells, sampled before intestinal transplant. This TCR came from a human donor who received an intestinal transplant.

This chain's CDR3 is CASSELGGASGELFF. The CDR3 coding sequence is TGTGCCAGCAGTGAACTTGGGGGGGCGTCCGGGGAGCTGTTTTTT. V is TRBV6-1 and J is TRBJ2-2; possibly TRBD2 for D (7 bases). Per germline, CDR1 MNHNS and CDR2 SASEGT. This CDR3 contains 15 residues. V lost 2 bases to trimming and J lost 6 bases, with 13 bases between them.